This T cell receptor beta chain was recovered during a study of blood T cell repertoires in COVID-19. In the original processing: Reference gene primer amplification in the assay estimated nucleated cell counts. Profiling relied on immunoSEQ multiplex PCR, and the TCRdb table lists in-frame clones only, not all of them. V, J and clone size are those of that table, while D and trimming were read from the DNA. The sample yields some 130,000 clones, roughly 80% seen once. Those who participated ranged in age from 18 to 89 years and resided in roughly 26 US areas. Cohort placement rested on clinical history that participants reported themselves. Sequenced material: PBMCs or T cells enriched from blood (not recorded which). The source of this sequence is a man in his forties with acute COVID-19.

The CDR3 DNA follows: TGCGCCAGCAGCCAAGATCCGGGACAGGAGAATCAGCCCCAGCATTTT. This sequence encodes CASSQDPGQENQPQHF. V is TRBV4-1 and J is TRBJ1-5; 8 bases fit TRBD1. V lost 0 bases to trimming and J lost 4 bases; unmatched junction nucleotides: 5. The V gene's germline CDR1 is MGHRA and CDR2 YSYEKL. CDR3 size: 16 residues.